This T cell receptor beta chain is from a study of vaccination effects on CD4 cells after COVID-19. At the level of the study: As their vaccination, participants received two doses of either BNT162b2 or mRNA-1273.

Profiling relied on immunoSEQ multiplex PCR, and the TCRdb table lists in-frame clones only, not all of them. The sample includes around 47,000 clones, roughly 65% of them seen just once. CDR3 length: 13 amino acids. Germline V gene lookup returns CDR1 SGHKS and CDR2 YYEKEE (reference sequence). Trimming removed 0 bases from V and 8 bases from J; junction bases left unmatched: 1. ViraFEST assay sequencing came after antigen-specific CD4+ T cells were expanded with viral peptide pools. Culture proceeded for nine to ten days, and CD4+ T cells were then isolated. PCR confirmed that the person was infected with SARS-CoV-2 between March and December 2020. Concerning this clone: No antigen is known for it.

The origin of this receptor is a human donor who had a prior SARS-CoV-2 infection. The source material was CD4+ T cells from PBMCs cultured with a peptide pool, sampled before COVID-19 vaccination. The chain carries TRBV5-5 and TRBJ2-5; 10 bases are a match to TRBD2. The CDR3 reads CASSLGTSGTQYF. The CDR3 coding sequence is TGTGCCAGCAGCTTGGGGACTAGCGGCACCCAGTACTTC.